This TCR beta chain is from a study of blood T cell repertoires in COVID-19. About the research overall: Sites across the United States, Italy and Spain contributed samples from acute and convalescent COVID-19. T cells, B-cell-depleted T cells, or PBMCs supplied cDNA or gDNA.

Trimming removed 2 bases at V and 6 bases at J, with 10 bases between. The CDR3 has 13 amino acids. Germline CDR1 reads SGHTA; CDR2 reads FQGTGA. In the original analysis: Nucleated cell number was recorded as an estimate derived from reference gene primer amplification. TCRdb's table, derived via immunoSEQ multiplex PCR, lists solely in-frame clones and lacks some. The V and J calls and clone size were taken over from that table, and D and trimming were inferred from the DNA. The sample consists of about 150,000 clones, roughly nine tenths of them appearing once. Sequenced: peripheral blood. The TCR originated in a human donor in a cohort sampled during active COVID-19. The rearrangement joins TRBV7-3 to TRBJ1-2; weak D call: TRBD1 (5 bases). CDR3: CASSLQGFHGYTF. The DNA for the CDR3 is TGTGCCAGCAGCTTACAGGGTTTCCATGGCTACACCTTC.